The clone carrying this T cell receptor (beta chain) was seen just once. Its antigen is as yet unknown. Donors were healthy HIV-negative adults without recently reported acute infections or vaccinations. Donors comprised only Caucasian adults living in Nashville, Tennessee. Sequencing used immunoSEQ multiplex PCR; TCRdb keeps in-frame clones, though not all of them. Found here are about 1 million clones, 75% to 80% of them singletons; the top ten hold roughly 0.56%. This sample was included in a study of shared clonotypes between healthy human individuals. Findings and caveats of the study: Naive CD4 clonotype sharing across a few donors was 4% to 5.5%. Memory subsets had estimated richness that was generally smaller than that of naive subsets.

This CDR3 contains 15 residues. CDR1 and CDR2 (germline): SGHRS, YFSETQ. V lost 0 bases and J 3 bases, leaving 13 bases between the germline ends. The sample taken for sequencing was memory CD4+ T cells from PBMCs. This sample's subset: CD45RA-negative fraction. The chain has TRBV5-1 and TRBJ2-7; weak D call: TRBD1 (5 bases). This receptor was taken from a man aged 18 to 29 in good health. Some clones in this sample may be carry-over from other donors' samples. CDR3 sequence reads: CASSLGQINYYEQYF. CDR3 in DNA: TGCGCCAGCAGCTTGGGACAGATAAATTACTACGAGCAGTACTTC. The full variable domain, completed using reference TRBV5-1 and TRBJ2-7, is KAGVTQTPRYLIKTRGQQVTLSCSPISGHRSVSWYQQTPGQGLQFLFEYFSETQRNKGNFPGRFSGRQFSNSRSEMNVSTLELGDSALYLCASSLGQINYYEQYFGPGTRLTVT.